The source of this TCR beta chain is a study of blood T cell repertoires in COVID-19. Across the study: Samples of COVID-19 (acute and convalescent) were obtained from the United States, Italy and Spain. T cells, B-cell-depleted T cells, or PBMCs supplied cDNA or gDNA.

Per the authors' pipeline: Amplification of reference gene primers was used by the study to estimate nucleated cell counts. The repertoire was sequenced with immunoSEQ multiplex PCR; TCRdb's copy has only in-frame clones and lacks some. Clone size and V and J calls were adopted from that table, with D and trimming inferred from the DNA. The data hold 63,000 or so clones, with over 85% observed a single time. The CDR3 runs 14 residues. The germline V and J ends were trimmed by 1 base and 2 bases, with 6 bases remaining between them. The germline V gene encodes CDR1 LGHDT and CDR2 YNNKEL (reference sequence). Remarks on this clone: This CDR3 is also generated by other DNA sequences in the sample.

What was sequenced was peripheral blood. The sequence was collected from a man aged 60 to 69 with acute or convalescent COVID-19. The chain uses TRBV3-1 (or the pseudogene TRBV3-2) and TRBJ1-5; no firm D call. The CDR3 protein is CASSQGRGNQPQHF. The CDR3 region has the DNA TGTGCCAGCAGCCAAGGGAGGGGCAATCAGCCCCAGCATTTT.